The TCR beta chain under discussion was sequenced for a study of cytomegalovirus exposure and HLA in healthy donors (dated by TCRdb to the late 2010s). The study in broad terms: In an earlier analysis of approximately 640 of the donors, approximately 260 Gb of sequence data and 117 million unique TCR beta sequences from 150 million to 200 million T cells were reported. An early release covering about 600 HLA-typed donors comprised 250 to 350 gigabases of sequencing data and around 80 million unique TCR sequences. Of the roughly 400 genotyped donors, approximately 80% fell in the genetic ancestry cluster associated with self-reported Caucasian donors. The aim of the study was to test whether cataloging public T cell receptors could identify signatures of past pathogen exposure. The study profiled the T cell repertoires of about 720 subjects by immunosequencing and related them to cytomegalovirus serostatus. In addition to the first cohort of 666 subjects, a separate validation cohort of 120 different subjects was used. High-throughput TCR immunosequencing, statistical association of individual TCRs with disease status, and machine learning were combined to predict cytomegalovirus infection status. A later analysis re-analyzed previously published TCR beta repertoires from several hundred donors and added high-resolution HLA genotyping to study TCR occurrence patterns. In the later analysis, no new phenotypic data were used to find candidate immune exposures; instead, reliance was placed on TCR beta sequences and their occurrence across donors. In an earlier analysis of 587 of the donors, high-throughput TCR beta sequencing was used to judge whether each TCR beta V gene segment behaved as functional or pseudogenic. Alongside the repertoire data, information on donor age, sex, ethnicity and CMV serostatus was compiled. A later genetic analysis took genome-wide SNP genotypes for about 65% of the 666 donors and used that subset as a discovery cohort. All discovery cohort repertoires had been generated using a single sequencing platform. HLA typing covered class I and class II loci at four-digit resolution. The number of donors typed differed by locus, with about 629-640 for A, B, C, DRB1 and DQB1, about 500 for DQA1, 600 to 610 for DPA1, and under 490 for DPB1. About five DR-DQ haplotypes were treated as single units for association and clustering because of strong linkage in the cohort. Across under 500 genotyped donors of the cohort, an average of roughly 250,000 unique TCR beta nucleotide sequences per donor were sequenced, and 15% to 20% of those sequences were non-productive.

Concerning this clone: Its antigen is still unknown. No per-base quality is available; no much larger clone lies one base away.

CDR1 and CDR2 are drawn from the germline V gene: MGHRA, YSYEKL. V is cut by 2 bases and J by 0 bases, and the space between the germline ends is 2 bases. The CDR3, from cysteine to phenylalanine, totals 13 residues. CDR3 DNA only is kept here, 39 bases in frame from base 1. Libraries came from the immunoSEQ multiplex PCR assay. For the multiplex PCR, a mixture combining 60 forward primers for TCR Vbeta segments and 13 reverse primers for TCR Jbeta segments was used. Amplification of the CDR3 region of rearranged TCR beta genes was performed with a multiplex PCR assay on genomic DNA. On the Illumina HiSeq System, the amplified TCR beta libraries were sequenced as 87-base-pair reads. The study's own analysis went as follows. In a later analysis, roughly 80 million unique TCR beta chains were counted across the 690 or so repertoires, and roughly 10 million of these chains were shared by at least two donors. Raw reads were error-corrected and collapsed into unique sequences with a nearest-neighbor algorithm that merged closely related sequences to remove PCR and sequencing errors. To assign V, D and J gene segments, CDR3 sequences were aligned to IMGT reference sequences. Each retained sequence needed at least a six-nucleotide match to both a V gene segment and a J gene segment. Rearrangements were classified as productive when the CDR3 lacked stop codons and remained in frame with V and J, and all other rearrangements were classified as non-productive. Following IMGT convention, CDR3 was defined as the stretch from the second conserved V-encoded cysteine to the conserved J-encoded phenylalanine. The earlier analysis of about 570 of the donors excluded any sequence lacking an unambiguous match to a single V gene segment. An earlier analysis of several hundred of the donors called V segments functional above 56.7% productive rearrangements and segregating when the between-donor standard deviation exceeded 5%. A statistical classification framework was developed to diagnose cytomegalovirus status using the catalog of TCR beta chain sequences. In a later analysis, TCR nucleotide sequences were compared against IMGT/GENE-DB human TR gene sequences so that V and J genes could be assigned. A later analysis assigned CDR3 sequences and most-parsimonious VDJ recombination scenarios with the TCRdist pipeline. A later analysis defined each TCR beta chain by its CDR3 amino acid sequence plus V-gene family, and excluded reads lacking a unique V-gene family. A later analysis removed 592 highly shared, low-generation-probability nucleotide sequences to deal with suspected cross-contamination and a sequencing artifact. In a later analysis, a clonal expansion index was calculated for each public chain from normalized within-repertoire ranks of inferred template counts. In a later analysis, generation probabilities were computed using a VDJ recombination model fitted to out-of-frame rearrangements, and the results were checked against IGoR. Hypergeometric tests were used in a later analysis to score TCR-TCR, TCR-HLA and TCR-CMV co-occurrence, with a repertoire-size bias correction applied to the TCR pairs. To estimate false discovery rates, a later analysis permuted the HLA or CMV assignments 20 times. A later analysis grouped co-occurring TCRs with DBSCAN, adding TCRdist sequence similarity when clustering within HLA-allele-positive subsets. Repertoires with fewer than 30,000 or more than 120,000 public chains were left out of co-occurrence clustering, as were a handful of repertoires with anomalous nucleotide sharing. In its TCRdb copy, this immuneACCESS table keeps in-frame sequences only and misses some clones. Where compared with another copy, unresolved V genes explain less than half of these, and the others have no known cause. That table supplies the V and J calls and clone size; D and trimming were determined from the DNA. Here the sample has 150,000 or so clones; approximately 70% occur a single time. Of the sample, 1.5% to 2% falls within the top ten clones.

The cohort was made up of about 670 healthy bone marrow donors. Cohort members were all nominally healthy when sampled, although unrecorded immune exposures were likely present. The donor was CMV seronegative and was included in the group of several hundred seronegative cohort members. Every donor gave a peripheral blood sample, and the peripheral blood mononuclear cells from that sample were used for TCR beta sequencing. The Qiagen DNeasy Blood Extraction Kit was used to extract genomic DNA from the blood cell samples. On the study overall, not on this receptor specifically: In the study, some 180 TCR beta chains were listed as associated with cytomegalovirus. In a later genetic analysis, fewer N-insertions in productive TCRs were reported among donors in an Asian-associated ancestry cluster than the roughly 700-donor mean. A cluster of highly shared sequence variants was judged likely to represent a technical artifact of the sequencing pipeline. The presence/absence analyses assumed that sequencing depth was roughly uniform across donors, and that assumption may not be true. In a later analysis, HLA-associated TCR beta chains were found to be more clonally expanded and to have lower generation probabilities than equally common non-associated chains. Because counts were too low, around 17 rarely observed V segments, including chromosome 9 orphons, were left out of the earlier analysis of several hundred of the donors. In a later analysis, most CMV-associated TCR beta chains were found to appear HLA-restricted, with HLA associations seemingly driven largely by CMV exposure. When HLA alleles, especially DR and DQ, strongly co-occurred, TCR associations were difficult to assign to individual alleles. In this cohort, only TCR beta chains were sequenced, and detectable features were limited by the absence of alpha or paired-chain data. Most TCR sequences were observed very rarely across donors, whereas some public TCRs were present in many individuals. An earlier analysis of 450 to 750 of the donors showed that most TCR beta V segments appeared in productive rearrangements either about 87% or about 30% of the time, which broadly matched IMGT annotations. In a later analysis, TCR association rates were found to vary across HLA loci, with the most associated TCRs seen for DRB1 alleles and the fewest for HLA-C alleles. Because HLA typing was unavailable for some donors at each locus, only the typed subset was used in association tests. It was suggested by the authors that the approach could potentially be generalized to other disease states and immunological phenotypes. CMV serostatus was the only immune exposure information available for the cohort. Linkage disequilibrium might explain the correlated functional status among segregating V segments, but an unknown experimental factor could not be ruled out. V-gene and J-gene trimming of TCR beta chains was associated with a missense DCLRE1C variant in a later genetic analysis, and the association was replicated in an independent cohort. In a later analysis, several top co-occurrence clusters were reported to appear linked to parvovirus B19, influenza, CMV and Epstein-Barr virus. In vitro tests confirmed that a few of the cytomegalovirus-associated TCR beta chains recognize cytomegalovirus antigens. The classifier was reported to diagnose cytomegalovirus status with high specificity and sensitivity in both the original cohort and the validation cohort. Some IMGT-functional V segments, including TRBV6-2 and TRBV6-3, could not be told apart with the 87-base-pair reads, so those segments were excluded. In a later analysis, more than 15,000 TCR beta sequences were associated with specific HLA alleles at a false discovery rate of 0.05. A further reported finding was that TCR beta sequences accurately predicted the HLA-A and HLA-B alleles for most subjects in the first cohort.

Sequences were obtained from PBMCs. The clonotype comes from a woman between 18 and 29 years old in good health and CMV-seronegative. The rearranged segments are TRBV4-1 and TRBJ1-5; the D gene is unclear. The CDR3 amino acid sequence is: CASSQLSNQPQHF. The DNA sequence is TGCGCCAGCAGCCAACTTAGCAATCAGCCCCAGCATTTT.